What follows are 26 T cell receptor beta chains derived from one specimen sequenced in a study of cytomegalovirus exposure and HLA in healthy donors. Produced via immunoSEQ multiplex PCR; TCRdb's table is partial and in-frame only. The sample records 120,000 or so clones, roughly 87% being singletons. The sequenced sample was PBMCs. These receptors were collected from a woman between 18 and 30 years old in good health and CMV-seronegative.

Here the CDR3 reads CASSPGVHEQYF. As DNA, the CDR3 is TGTGCCAGTAGTCCAGGGGTCCACGAGCAGTACTTC. V usage is TRBV19 and J usage is TRBJ2-7; weak D call: TRBD1 (6 bases). Trimming cost V 5 bases and J 5 bases, with 10 bases left between them. Germline CDR1 and CDR2: LNHDA and SQIVND (reference sequence). The length of the CDR3 is 12 residues.

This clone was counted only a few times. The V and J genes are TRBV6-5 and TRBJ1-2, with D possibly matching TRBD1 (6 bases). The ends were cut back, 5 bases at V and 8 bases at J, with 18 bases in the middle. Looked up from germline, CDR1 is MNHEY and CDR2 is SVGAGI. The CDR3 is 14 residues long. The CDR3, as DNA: TGTGCCAGCAGTCCCCGACAGGAGTCACAGGGCTACACCTTC. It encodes CASSPRQESQGYTF.

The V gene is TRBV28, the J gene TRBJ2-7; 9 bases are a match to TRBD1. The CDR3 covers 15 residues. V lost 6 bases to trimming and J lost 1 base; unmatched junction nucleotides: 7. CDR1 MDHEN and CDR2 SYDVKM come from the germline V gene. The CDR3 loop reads CASRRYRGQSYEQYF. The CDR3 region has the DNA TGTGCCAGCAGACGCTACAGGGGGCAATCCTACGAGCAGTACTTC.

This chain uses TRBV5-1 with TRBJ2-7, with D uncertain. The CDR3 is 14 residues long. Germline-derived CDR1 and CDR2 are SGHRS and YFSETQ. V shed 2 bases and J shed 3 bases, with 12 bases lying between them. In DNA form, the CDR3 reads TGCGCCAGCAGCTTAAGCCAGGCCGGCTACGAGCAGTACTTC. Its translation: CASSLSQAGYEQYF.

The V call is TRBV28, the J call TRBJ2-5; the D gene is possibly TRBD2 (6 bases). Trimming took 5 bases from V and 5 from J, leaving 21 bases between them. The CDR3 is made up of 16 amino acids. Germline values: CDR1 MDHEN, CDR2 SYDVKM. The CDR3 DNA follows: TGTGCCAGCAGTATTTCAGGGCGGGGAATCGGCGAGACCCAGTACTTC. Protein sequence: CASSISGRGIGETQYF. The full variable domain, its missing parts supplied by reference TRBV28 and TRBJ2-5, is DVKVTQSSRYLVKRTGEKVFLECVQDMDHENMFWYRQDPGLGLRLIYFSYDVKMKEKGDIPEGYSVSREKKERFSLILESASTNQTSMYLCASSISGRGIGETQYFGPGTRLLVL.

The CDR3 DNA reads as TGTGCCAGCAGCCTAGCTCCCAGCACAGATACGCAGTATTTT. Protein sequence: CASSLAPSTDTQYF. The V gene is TRBV28, the J gene TRBJ2-3; TRBD2 is a possible D gene (5 bases). Per germline, CDR1 MDHEN and CDR2 SYDVKM. V lost 6 bases and J 0 bases, leaving 10 bases between the germline ends. The CDR3 is made up of 14 amino acids.

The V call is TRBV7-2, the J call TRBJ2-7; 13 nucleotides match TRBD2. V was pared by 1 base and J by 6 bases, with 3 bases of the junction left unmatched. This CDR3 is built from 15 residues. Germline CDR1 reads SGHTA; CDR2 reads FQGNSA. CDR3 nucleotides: TGTGCCAGCAGCTTAGAACTAGCGGGGGGGCTCGAGCAGTACTTC. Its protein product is CASSLELAGGLEQYF.

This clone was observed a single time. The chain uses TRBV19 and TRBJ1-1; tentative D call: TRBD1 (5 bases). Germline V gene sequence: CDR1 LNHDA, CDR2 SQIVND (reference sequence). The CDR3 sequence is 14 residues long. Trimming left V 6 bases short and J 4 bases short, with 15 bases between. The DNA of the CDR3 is TGTGCCAGTAGCCCCAGGGACTGGGGCACTGAAGCTTTCTTT. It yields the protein CASSPRDWGTEAFF.

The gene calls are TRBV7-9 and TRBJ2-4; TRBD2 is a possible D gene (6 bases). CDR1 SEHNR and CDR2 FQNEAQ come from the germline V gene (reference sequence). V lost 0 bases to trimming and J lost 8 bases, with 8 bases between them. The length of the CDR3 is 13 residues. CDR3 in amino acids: CASSLAGGYIQYF. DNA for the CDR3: TGTGCCAGCAGCTTAGCGGGGGGATACATTCAGTACTTC.

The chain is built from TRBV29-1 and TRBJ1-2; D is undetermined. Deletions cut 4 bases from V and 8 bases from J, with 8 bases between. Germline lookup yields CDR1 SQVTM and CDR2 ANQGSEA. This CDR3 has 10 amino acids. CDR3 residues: CSVVGSGYTF. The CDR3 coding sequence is TGCAGCGTTGTGGGGAGCGGCTACACCTTC.

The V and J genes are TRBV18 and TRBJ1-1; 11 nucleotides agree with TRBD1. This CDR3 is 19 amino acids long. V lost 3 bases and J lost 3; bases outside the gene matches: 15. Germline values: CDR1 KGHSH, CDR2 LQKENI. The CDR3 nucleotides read TGTGCCAGCTCACCCGGGACAGGGGGACAAAATTCAAAAGACACTGAAGCTTTCTTT. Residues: CASSPGTGGQNSKDTEAFF.

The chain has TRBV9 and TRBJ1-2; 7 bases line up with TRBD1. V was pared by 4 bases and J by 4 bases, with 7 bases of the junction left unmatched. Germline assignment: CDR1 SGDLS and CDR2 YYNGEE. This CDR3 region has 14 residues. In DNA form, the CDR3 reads TGTGCCAGCAGCTTACCGGGACAGAGCTATGGCTACACCTTC. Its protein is CASSLPGQSYGYTF.

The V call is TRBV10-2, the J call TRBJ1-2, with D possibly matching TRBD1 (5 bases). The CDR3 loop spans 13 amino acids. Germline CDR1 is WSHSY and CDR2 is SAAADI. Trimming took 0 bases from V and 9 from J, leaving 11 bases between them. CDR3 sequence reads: CASSESWGDSYTF. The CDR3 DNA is TGCGCCAGCAGTGAGTCATGGGGGGATAGCTACACCTTC.

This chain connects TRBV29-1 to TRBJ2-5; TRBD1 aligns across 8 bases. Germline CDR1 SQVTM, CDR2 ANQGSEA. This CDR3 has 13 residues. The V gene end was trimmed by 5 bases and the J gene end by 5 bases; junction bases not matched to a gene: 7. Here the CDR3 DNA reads TGCAGCGTTCTTAGACAGGGGAGGGAGACCCAGTACTTC. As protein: CSVLRQGRETQYF.

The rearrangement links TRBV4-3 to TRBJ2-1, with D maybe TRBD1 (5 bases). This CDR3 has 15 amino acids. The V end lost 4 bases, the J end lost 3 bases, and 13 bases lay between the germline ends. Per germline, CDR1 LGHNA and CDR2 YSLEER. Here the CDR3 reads CASSLEWGFYNEQFF. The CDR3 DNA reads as TGCGCCAGCAGCCTCGAGTGGGGCTTCTACAATGAGCAGTTCTTC.

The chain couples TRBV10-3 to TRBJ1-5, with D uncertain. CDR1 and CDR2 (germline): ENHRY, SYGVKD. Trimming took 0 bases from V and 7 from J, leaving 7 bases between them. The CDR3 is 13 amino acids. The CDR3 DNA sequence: TGTGCCATCAGTGAGTCTTTAGAGCAGCCCCAGCATTTT. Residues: CAISESLEQPQHF.

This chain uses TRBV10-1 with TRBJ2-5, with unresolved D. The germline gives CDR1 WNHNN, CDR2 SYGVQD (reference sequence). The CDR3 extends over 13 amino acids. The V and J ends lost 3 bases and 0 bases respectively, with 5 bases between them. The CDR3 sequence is CASSEQYQETQYF. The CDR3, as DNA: TGCGCCAGCAGTGAACAGTACCAAGAGACCCAGTACTTC.

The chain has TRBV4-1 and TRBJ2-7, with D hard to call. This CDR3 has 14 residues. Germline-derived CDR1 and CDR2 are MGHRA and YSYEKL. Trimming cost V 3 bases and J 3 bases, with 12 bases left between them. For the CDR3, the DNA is TGCGCCAGCAGCCAGGAACCCAACAGCTACGAGCAGTACTTC. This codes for CASSQEPNSYEQYF.

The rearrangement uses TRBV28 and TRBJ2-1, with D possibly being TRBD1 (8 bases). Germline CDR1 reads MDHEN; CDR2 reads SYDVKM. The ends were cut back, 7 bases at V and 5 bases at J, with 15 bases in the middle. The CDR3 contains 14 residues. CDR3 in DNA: TGTGCCAGCAACCTACAGGGGGGGCACAATGAGCAGTTCTTC. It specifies CASNLQGGHNEQFF.

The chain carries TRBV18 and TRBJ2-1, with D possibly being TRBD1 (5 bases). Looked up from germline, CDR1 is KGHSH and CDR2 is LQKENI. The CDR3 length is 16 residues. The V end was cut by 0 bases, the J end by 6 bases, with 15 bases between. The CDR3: CASSPPKAIRGNEQFF. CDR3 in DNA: TGTGCCAGCTCACCACCGAAGGCTATAAGGGGCAATGAGCAGTTCTTC.

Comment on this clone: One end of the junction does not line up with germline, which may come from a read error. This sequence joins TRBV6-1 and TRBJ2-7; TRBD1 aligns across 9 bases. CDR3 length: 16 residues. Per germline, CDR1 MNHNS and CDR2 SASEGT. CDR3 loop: CASSEALGQGSHEQYF. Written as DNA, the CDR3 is TGTGCCAGCAGTGAAGCGTTGGGACAGGGCTCCCACGAGCAGTACTTC.

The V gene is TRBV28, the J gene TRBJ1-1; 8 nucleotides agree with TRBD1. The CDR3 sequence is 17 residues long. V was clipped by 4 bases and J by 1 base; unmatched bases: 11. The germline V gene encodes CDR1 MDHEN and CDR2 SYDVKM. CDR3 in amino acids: CASSSTGTGRPNTEAFF. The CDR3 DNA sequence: TGTGCCAGCAGTTCGACCGGGACAGGCCGCCCGAACACTGAAGCTTTCTTT.

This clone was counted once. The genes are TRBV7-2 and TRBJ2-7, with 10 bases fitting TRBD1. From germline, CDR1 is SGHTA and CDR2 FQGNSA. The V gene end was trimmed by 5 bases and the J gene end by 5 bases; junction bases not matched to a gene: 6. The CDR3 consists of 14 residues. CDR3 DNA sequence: TGTGCCAGCAGCCCGGACAGGGGGGACCACGAGCAGTACTTC. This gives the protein CASSPDRGDHEQYF.

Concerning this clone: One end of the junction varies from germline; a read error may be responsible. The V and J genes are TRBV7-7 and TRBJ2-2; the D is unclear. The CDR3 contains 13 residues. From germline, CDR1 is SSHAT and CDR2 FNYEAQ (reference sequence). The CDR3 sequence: CASSATNNRELFF. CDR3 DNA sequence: TGTGCTAGCAGCGCAACTAATAACAGGGAGCTGTTTTTT. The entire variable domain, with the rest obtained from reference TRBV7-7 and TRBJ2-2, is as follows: GAGVSQSPRYKVTKRGQDVTLRCDPISSHATLYWYQQALGQGPEFLTYFNYEAQPDKSGLPSDRFSAERPEGSISTLTIQRTEQRDSAMYRCASSATNNRELFFGEGSRLTVL.

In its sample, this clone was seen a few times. Here the CDR3 DNA reads TGTGCCAGCAGTGTCGGTAGCGGGGGGGCAAATGAGCAGTTCTTC. Amino acids: CASSVGSGGANEQFF. The rearrangement links TRBV6-4 to TRBJ2-1; 11 bases map to TRBD2. Germline CDR1 reads MRHNA; CDR2 reads SNTAGT. The length of the CDR3 is 15 residues. Trimming cost V 4 bases and J 7 bases; bases outside gene matches: 6.

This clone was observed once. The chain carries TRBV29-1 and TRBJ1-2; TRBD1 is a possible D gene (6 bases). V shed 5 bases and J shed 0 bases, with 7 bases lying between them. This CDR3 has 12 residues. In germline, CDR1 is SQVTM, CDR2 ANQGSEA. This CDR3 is CSVRDTNYGYTF. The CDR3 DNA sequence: TGCAGCGTTCGGGACACTAACTATGGCTACACCTTC.